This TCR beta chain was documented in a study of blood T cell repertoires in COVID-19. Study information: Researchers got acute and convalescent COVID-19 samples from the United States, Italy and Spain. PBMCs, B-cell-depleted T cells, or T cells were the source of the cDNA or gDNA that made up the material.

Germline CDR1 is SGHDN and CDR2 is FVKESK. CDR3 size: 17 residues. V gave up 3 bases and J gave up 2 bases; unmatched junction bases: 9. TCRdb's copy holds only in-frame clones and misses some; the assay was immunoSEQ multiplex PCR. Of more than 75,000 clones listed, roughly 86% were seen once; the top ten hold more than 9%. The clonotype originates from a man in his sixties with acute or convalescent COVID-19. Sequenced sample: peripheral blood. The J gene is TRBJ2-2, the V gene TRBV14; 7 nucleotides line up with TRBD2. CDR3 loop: CASSQNTGTTNTGELFF. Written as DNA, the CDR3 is TGTGCCAGCAGCCAGAACACCGGGACTACCAACACCGGGGAGCTGTTTTTT.